These T cell receptor beta chains were read from a single sample in a study of blood T cell repertoires in COVID-19. The table came from immunoSEQ multiplex PCR; TCRdb's copy has only in-frame clones and leaves some out. The table has approximately 150,000 clones, around 83% seen once. The sequencing input was PBMCs or T cells enriched from blood (not recorded which). These receptors all come from a man aged 50-59 years who had recovered from COVID-19. Both conserved end residues are part of each CDR3. The D gene is left open where the match is weak. Clone size appears in some rows only: once, few, many, or a class for an expanded clone.

- | TRBJ1-3 | TRBV6-2/TRBV6-3 | TRBD1 | TGTGCCAGCAGCGACAGGGGACGTAACACCATATATTTT | CASSDRGRNTIYF
- | TRBJ1-3 | TRBV7-9 | - | TGTGCCAGCAGCTTCCCGCAGGTGGACACCATATATTTT | CASSFPQVDTIYF
- | TRBJ1-6 | TRBV7-9 | - | TGTGCCAGCAGCCCGGGACTAAGCTCCTATAATTCACCCCTCCACTTT | CASSPGLSSYNSPLHF
- | TRBJ2-3 | TRBV4-2 | TRBD2 | TGTGCCAGCAGCCAAGGAAAGCGGGGGGCCAACACAGATACGCAGTATTTT | CASSQGKRGANTDTQYF
few | TRBJ1-5 | TRBV5-4 | - | TGTGCCAGCAGCTTGGCAGGCCAGCCCCAGCATTTT | CASSLAGQPQHF
few | TRBJ2-7 | TRBV4-2 | TRBD1 | TGTGCCAGCAGCCAGGAGGACAGGGCACACGAGCAGTACTTC | CASSQEDRAHEQYF
- | TRBJ2-1 | TRBV11-2 | TRBD2 | TGTGCCAGCAGCTTAGCTAGGGACTACCGGGCCCGTGTCGTGCAGTTCTTC | CASSLARDYRARVVQFF
- | TRBJ1-2 | TRBV19 | - | TGTGCCAGTAATCTGGGGCGCGGTGGCTACACCTTC | CASNLGRGGYTF
- | TRBJ1-4 | TRBV5-1 | TRBD1 | TGCGCCAGCAGCTTGACCACAGGGGGTGGTGAAAAACTGTTTTTT | CASSLTTGGGEKLFF
once | TRBJ2-7 | TRBV4-2 | TRBD2 | TGTGCCAGCAGCCTCGGGGGGGCCTCCTACGAGCAGTACTTC | CASSLGGASYEQYF
few | TRBJ1-3 | TRBV10-3 | TRBD1 | TGTGCCATCAGTTCGACAGGGACTGGAAACACCATATATTTT | CAISSTGTGNTIYF
- | TRBJ1-5 | TRBV5-6 | - | TGTGCCAGCAGCTTGGTAGGGGCCGATAGCAATCAGCCCCAGCATTTT | CASSLVGADSNQPQHF
- | TRBJ1-1 | TRBV21-1 | - | TGTGCCAGCAGCAAGGAAGTAGGGGTGAACACTGAAGCTTTCTTT | CASSKEVGVNTEAFF
- | TRBJ1-6 | TRBV5-4 | - | TGTGCCAGCACCCTCGGGGGGGGCACCTATAATTCACCCCTCCACTTT | CASTLGGGTYNSPLHF
- | TRBJ2-3 | TRBV4-1 | TRBD1 | TGCGCCAGCAGAAGACAGGGCGTTGATACGCAGTATTTT | CASRRQGVDTQYF
few | TRBJ1-2 | TRBV6-5 | - | TGTGCCAGCAGTTACTCCGGGGTCCTTGGCTACACCTTC | CASSYSGVLGYTF
- | TRBJ1-5 | TRBV5-6 | - | TGTGCCAGCAGCTTGGCGGGGGGTGGACAGCCCCAGCATTTT | CASSLAGGGQPQHF
once | TRBJ1-2 | TRBV7-2 | TRBD1 | TGTGCCAGCAGCCGCAGTCCCGGGACAGGGTCTGGCTACACCTTC | CASSRSPGTGSGYTF
- | TRBJ1-5 | TRBV6-6 | TRBD1 | TGTGCCAGCAGTTTCCGGGACAGGGCGGATCAGCCCCAGCATTTT | CASSFRDRADQPQHF
- | TRBJ1-1 | TRBV5-1 | - | TGCGCCAGCAGCTTGCAGGGGATGAACACTGAAGCTTTCTTT | CASSLQGMNTEAFF
- | TRBJ1-4 | TRBV9 | - | TGTGCCAGCAGCGTAGCCCAGGCCCAGCCTCTCGCCTTCACAACTAATGAAAAACTGTTTTTT | CASSVAQAQPLAFTTNEKLFF
- | TRBJ2-5 | TRBV6-5 | TRBD1 | TGTGCCAGCAGGTGGACCGGGACAGGGCCAGAGACCCAGTACTTC | CASRWTGTGPETQYF
- | TRBJ2-7 | TRBV19 | TRBD1 | TGTGCCAGTAGTAGGCTGAGGGATCTCGGGACAGGGAGGAAGAGCTCCTACGAGCAGTACTTC | CASSRLRDLGTGRKSSYEQYF
- | TRBJ2-4 | TRBV6-4 | - | TGTGCCAGAAAACAGGGGGGGGCCAAAAACATTCAGTACTTC | CARKQGGAKNIQYF
- | TRBJ2-6 | TRBV6-6 | TRBD1 | TGTGCCAGCAGTCAAACAGGGGCCTCTGGGGCCAACGTCCTGACTTTC | CASSQTGASGANVLTF
- | TRBJ2-3 | TRBV5-4 | TRBD2 | TGTGCCAGCAGCCGCGATGGACTAGCGGGGGGAACAGATACGCAGTATTTT | CASSRDGLAGGTDTQYF
- | TRBJ2-2 | TRBV18 | - | TGTGCCAGCTCACCTCTTACCCGACAGGGAGGGAACACCGGGGAGCTGTTTTTT | CASSPLTRQGGNTGELFF
- | TRBJ1-6 | TRBV5-1 | - | TGCGCCAGCAGCCTGGACACCCTCTATAATTCACCCCTCCACTTT | CASSLDTLYNSPLHF
- | TRBJ2-1 | TRBV11-1 | TRBD2 | TGTGCCAGCAGCTTGGGACTAGCTGGCAATGAGCAGTTCTTC | CASSLGLAGNEQFF
- | TRBJ2-3 | TRBV5-5 | TRBD1 | TGTGCCAGCAGCTTGGTGACAGGGGTGGCAGATACGCAGTATTTT | CASSLVTGVADTQYF
- | TRBJ2-2 | TRBV12-3/TRBV12-4 | TRBD1 | TGTGCCAGCAGTTCCACAGGGGCCGGGGAGCTGTTTTTT | CASSSTGAGELFF
- | TRBJ1-3 | TRBV5-5 | TRBD1 | TGTGCCAGCGGCCGGACAGGGGCCTCTGGAAACACCATATATTTT | CASGRTGASGNTIYF
- | TRBJ1-2 | TRBV4-2 | - | TGTGCCAGCAGGCCGGATTTAGGAGGAAATAACTATGGCTACACCTTC | CASRPDLGGNNYGYTF
- | TRBJ1-6 | TRBV3-1/TRBV3-2 | - | TGTGCCAGCAGCCAAGATCTCACAGGTGATAGCGGTCCCCTCCACTTT | CASSQDLTGDSGPLHF
- | TRBJ2-2 | TRBV3-1/TRBV3-2 | - | TGTGCCAGCAGCCAAGACCCGAGACAGAGATTCACCGGGGAGCTGTTTTTT | CASSQDPRQRFTGELFF
many | TRBJ2-3 | TRBV5-6 | TRBD2 | TGTGCCAGCAGCGACGAGCGGGGGAGCACAGATACGCAGTATTTT | CASSDERGSTDTQYF
- | TRBJ1-6 | TRBV9 | TRBD1 | TGTGCCAGCAGCGCTGGTCGGACAGGTGGTTCACCCCTCCACTTT | CASSAGRTGGSPLHF
- | TRBJ1-4 | TRBV7-8 | TRBD1 | TGTGCCAGCAGCTTGGTGACAGGGGTTAATGAAAAACTGTTTTTT | CASSLVTGVNEKLFF
- | TRBJ1-5 | TRBV7-8 | - | TGTGCCAGCAGCTTACAGGGGTTAAACAATCAGCCCCAGCATTTT | CASSLQGLNNQPQHF
- | TRBJ1-2 | TRBV6-1 | TRBD1 | TGTGCCAGCAGTGAACAGGGGGACGGCTATGGCTACACCTTC | CASSEQGDGYGYTF
few | TRBJ2-7 | TRBV7-9 | - | TGTGCCAGCAGCTCACCGAAGGGGCTCGCCTACGAGCAGTACTTC | CASSSPKGLAYEQYF
- | TRBJ1-6 | TRBV6-1 | - | TGTGCCAGCAGTGAAGTGGCAGGGTCTAATTCACCCCTCCACTTT | CASSEVAGSNSPLHF
once | TRBJ2-1 | TRBV9 | TRBD2 | TGTGCCAGCAGCGGAGGCGGACTAGCGGGGGGGCGGGTAGACAATGAGCAGTTCTTC | CASSGGGLAGGRVDNEQFF
many | TRBJ1-5 | TRBV5-1 | - | TGCGCCAGCAGCTTGGACCCGGGGGGAGCTCAGCCCCAGCATTTT | CASSLDPGGAQPQHF
- | TRBJ2-3 | TRBV9 | TRBD2 | TGTGCCAGCAGCGCCGGGACTAGCGAAGCAGATACGCAGTATTTT | CASSAGTSEADTQYF
- | TRBJ2-7 | TRBV6-5 | - | TGTGCCGCCAATCCAAGGGAAGCTATCGGGAACGAGCAGTACTTC | CAANPREAIGNEQYF
- | TRBJ2-3 | TRBV6-4 | TRBD1 | TGTGCCAGCAGCTCCGGGACAGGGGGCACAGATACGCAGTATTTT | CASSSGTGGTDTQYF